This passage covers 16 T cell receptor beta chains from one sample sequenced in a study of CD8 T cells in Susac syndrome. Random hexamers were used to reverse transcribe roughly 0.45 to 1 ug of RNA. TCRdb reprocessed the immunoSEQ multiplex PCR reads via MiXCR and lists one record per CDR3 protein. The repertoire holds about 120,000 distinct CDR3 sequences, with roughly 93% as singletons. Source material: CD4+ T cells from PBMCs. The source of these receptors is a human donor with multiple sclerosis.

J is TRBJ1-2 and V is TRBV5-4; perhaps TRBD1 as D (5 bases). Deletions cut 0 bases from V and 6 bases from J, with 12 bases between. CDR1 is SGHNT and CDR2 is YYREEE in the germline V gene (reference sequence). The CDR3 covers 14 residues. The CDR3 is CASSLDQGWNGYTF. CDR3 nucleotides: TGTGCCAGCAGCTTGGATCAGGGTTGGAATGGCTACACCTTC.

This chain connects TRBV3-1 to TRBJ2-3, with D hard to call. This CDR3 comprises 15 residues. V was cut by 4 bases and J by 2 bases, with 13 bases left in between. The germline CDR1 and CDR2 sequences are LGHDT and YNNKEL (reference sequence). CDR3 bases: TGTGCCAGCAGCCCATGGCCCTCCCACACAGATACGCAGTATTTT. Protein: CASSPWPSHTDTQYF.

The J gene is TRBJ2-2, the V gene TRBV6-5; the D is unclear. The germline V gene encodes CDR1 MNHEY and CDR2 SVGAGI. This CDR3 has 16 residues. With 0 bases removed from V and 1 base from J, the gap between germline ends came to 9 bases. CDR3 DNA sequence: TGTGCCAGCAGTTACTCGCCGAGATTGAACACCGGGGAGCTGTTTTTT. This codes for CASSYSPRLNTGELFF.

The chain couples TRBV28 to TRBJ2-7; D unresolved. V dropped 5 bases and J dropped 1 base, with 18 bases sitting between them. The CDR3 contains 16 residues. Germline values: CDR1 MDHEN, CDR2 SYDVKM. The DNA for the CDR3 is TGTGCCAGCAGTCCTTGGGCAAGTTTTCAATCCTACGAGCAGTACTTC. It yields the protein CASSPWASFQSYEQYF.

The chain recombines TRBV5-6 with TRBJ1-5; TRBD1 matches at 7 bases. Germline CDR1 and CDR2: SGHDT and YYEEEE. The trim removed 3 bases at V and 11 bases at J, leaving 11 bases unmatched. This CDR3 is 14 amino acids long. CDR3 nucleotide sequence: TGTGCCAGCAGCTCAAGTGGGGGACAGCGGGCCCAGCATTTT. It is translated as CASSSSGGQRAQHF.

This rearrangement joins TRBV29-1 to TRBJ1-1; 8 nucleotides agree with TRBD1. V trimming: 3 bases; J trimming: 0 bases; junction bases outside the gene matches: 18. Germline CDR1 is SQVTM and CDR2 is ANQGSEA. The CDR3 runs to 19 residues. This CDR3 is CSVDGGFGQGYGMNTEAFF. The CDR3 nucleotides are TGCAGCGTTGATGGCGGGTTCGGACAGGGATATGGGATGAACACTGAAGCTTTCTTT.

V gene TRBV28 combines with J gene TRBJ1-5; the D gene is possibly TRBD1 (6 bases). V was pared by 3 bases and J by 9 bases, with 18 bases between. The CDR3 consists of 15 residues. The germline gives CDR1 MDHEN, CDR2 SYDVKM. The CDR3 DNA reads as TGTGCCAGCAGTTTCCTAGGACAGCTAGAACGGCCCCAGCATTTT. It is translated as CASSFLGQLERPQHF.

This rearrangement joins TRBV6-6 to TRBJ2-3; possible D gene TRBD2, 5 bases. Per the germline V gene, CDR1 is MNHNY and CDR2 is SVGAGI (reference sequence). Trimming left V 0 bases short and J 0 bases short, with 10 bases between. CDR3 length: 16 amino acids. The CDR3 here is CASSYSRDSSTDTQYF. The CDR3 DNA reads TGTGCCAGCAGTTACTCGAGGGATTCTAGCACAGATACGCAGTATTTT.

The V call is TRBV5-1, the J call TRBJ2-1, with D perhaps TRBD1 or TRBD2 (6 bases each). V lost 0 bases, J lost 6 bases, and 13 bases lay in between. This CDR3 has 15 amino acids. Germline CDR1 is SGHRS and CDR2 is YFSETQ. CDR3 loop: CASSLDTGAGNEQFF. The CDR3 DNA reads TGCGCCAGCAGCTTGGACACGGGGGCGGGCAATGAGCAGTTCTTC.

The chain couples TRBV3-1 to TRBJ1-6; D gene uncertain. The V gene lost 4 bases and the J gene lost 8 bases, with 12 bases spanning the gap. CDR3 length equals 14 residues. Germline CDR1 is LGHDT and CDR2 is YNNKEL (reference sequence). Written as DNA, the CDR3 is TGTGCCAGCAGCCGGGTCCCCGGGGATTCACCCCTCCACTTT. Translating it yields CASSRVPGDSPLHF. Full variable domain (remainder filled in from reference TRBV3-1 and TRBJ1-6): DTAVSQTPKYLVTQMGNDKSIKCEQNLGHDTMYWYKQDSKKFLKIMFSYNNKELIINETVPNRFSPKSPDKAHLNLHINSLELGDSAVYFCASSRVPGDSPLHFGNGTRLTVT.

This chain connects TRBV7-8 to TRBJ1-5, with a weak D call TRBD1 (5 bases). CDR3 length equals 14 residues. Trimming removed 5 bases from V and 6 bases from J, with 14 bases in between. CDR1 SGHVS and CDR2 FQNEAQ come from the germline V gene. The CDR3 loop reads CASSQGQFSQPQHF. In DNA, the CDR3 is TGTGCCAGCAGCCAAGGACAATTCTCTCAGCCCCAGCATTTT.

V usage is TRBV20-1 and J usage is TRBJ2-3; D perhaps matches TRBD1 (6 bases). The CDR3 loop spans 14 amino acids. The germline gives CDR1 DFQATT, CDR2 SNEGSKA (reference sequence). Trimming stripped 6 bases from V and 4 bases from J, with 17 bases between. This CDR3 reads CSAPPTGKPDTQYF. CDR3 sequence (DNA): TGCAGTGCCCCCCCAACAGGGAAGCCAGATACGCAGTATTTT.

V is TRBV6-5 and J is TRBJ2-1, with D hard to call. V shed 6 bases and J shed 2 bases, with 14 bases lying between them. Germline V gene data show CDR1 as MNHEY and CDR2 as SVGAGI. This CDR3 has 15 amino acids. For the CDR3, the DNA is TGTGCCAGCAGCCCTGACCCGACCACCTACAATGAGCAGTTCTTC. Translation: CASSPDPTTYNEQFF.

V usage is TRBV5-5 and J usage is TRBJ2-5; possible D gene TRBD1, 6 bases. The germline CDR1 and CDR2 sequences are SGHKS and YYEKEE (reference sequence). V shed 1 base and J shed 2 bases, with 12 bases lying between them. The CDR3 runs to 15 residues. The chain's CDR3 is CASSLTGPPQETQYF. CDR3 bases: TGTGCCAGCAGCTTGACAGGGCCCCCTCAAGAGACCCAGTACTTC.

The chain is built from TRBV7-9 and TRBJ1-2, with TRBD1 matching 8 bases. The CDR3 contains 14 residues. The trim removed 3 bases at V and 8 bases at J, leaving 8 bases unmatched. Germline V CDR1 and CDR2: SEHNR, FQNEAQ (reference sequence). The CDR3 reads CASSFVDRGHGYTF. CDR3 nucleotides: TGTGCCAGCAGCTTTGTTGACAGGGGCCACGGCTACACCTTC.

This CDR3 is CASSLPGQISYEQYF. CDR3 DNA sequence: TGTGCCAGCTCCCTGCCGGGACAGATATCCTACGAGCAGTACTTC. This chain joins TRBV18 and TRBJ2-7, with 7 bases that match TRBD1. Germline assignment: CDR1 KGHSH and CDR2 LQKENI. V lost 6 bases to trimming and J lost 1 base; unmatched junction nucleotides: 9. The CDR3 consists of 15 residues.